These 30 T cell receptor beta chains originate from one sample sequenced in a study of beta chain features in type 1 diabetes. Every isolated RNA sample was fully reverse transcribed, so sequencing captured expressed TCRB transcripts. The repertoire was sequenced with immunoSEQ multiplex PCR; TCRdb's copy has only in-frame clones and lacks some. Among roughly 150,000 clones listed, around 10% were seen once. Material for sequencing was central memory CD4+ T cells from blood. These receptors originate from a man younger than 35 in good health.

This clone was observed a handful of times. A much larger clone is a single base away; this may be a read error. Other DNA sequences in the sample encode the same CDR3. CDR3 in amino acids: CSVATSYGYTF. CDR3 bases: TGCAGCGTTGCAACAAGCTATGGCTACACCTTC. The chain uses TRBV29-1 and TRBJ1-2, with unresolved D. Germline CDR1 reads SQVTM; CDR2 reads ANQGSEA. V lost 4 bases and J lost 4, with 7 bases in between. The CDR3 length is 11 residues.

Ten or more counts support this clone. The chain has TRBV4-3 and TRBJ2-3; D unresolved. V was pared by 0 bases and J by 2 bases, with 6 bases between. CDR1 and CDR2 from the germline V gene are LGHNA and YSLEER. CDR3 length: 14 residues. The CDR3 protein is CASSQDQVTDTQYF. The DNA for the CDR3 is TGCGCCAGCAGCCAAGATCAAGTCACAGATACGCAGTATTTT.

This clone was seen a few times. The chain links TRBV10-3 to TRBJ2-7, with 7 bases that match TRBD2. Germline V gives CDR1 ENHRY, CDR2 SYGVKD. The CDR3 runs to 16 residues. The V gene end was trimmed by 3 bases and the J gene end by 1 base; junction bases not matched to a gene: 9. CDR3: CAISDRTFSGSYEQYF. The DNA for the CDR3 is TGTGCCATCAGTGATCGAACGTTTAGCGGGTCCTACGAGCAGTACTTC.

CDR3 amino acids: CATNLDRQTYYGYTF. Here the CDR3 DNA reads TGTGCCACCAACCTGGACAGACAAACTTACTATGGCTACACCTTC. The chain joins TRBV15 to TRBJ1-2; tentative D call: TRBD1 (6 bases). V lost 7 bases and J lost 3, with 18 bases in between. Germline V gene sequence: CDR1 LNHNV, CDR2 YYDKDF (reference sequence). The CDR3 is 15 amino acids.

This clone was seen only a few times. The chain has TRBV6-5 and TRBJ1-3; D is uncertain. This CDR3 contains 12 residues. Trimming took off 6 bases at V and 3 bases at J, with 6 bases between the two ends. Germline loops: CDR1 MNHEY, CDR2 SVGAGI. DNA for the CDR3: TGTGCCAGCAGATCTGTTGGAAACACCATATATTTT. Amino acids: CASRSVGNTIYF.

This clone was picked up a small number of times. V is TRBV4-3 and J is TRBJ1-1; 8 bases line up with TRBD1. The CDR3 contains 15 residues. Germline V gene lookup returns CDR1 LGHNA and CDR2 YSLEER. Losses at the gene ends were 5 bases for V and 0 bases for J; bases not matched to a gene: 5. CDR3 nucleotides: TGCGCCAGCAGCGAAACGACAGGGGTGAACACTGAAGCTTTCTTT. This translates into CASSETTGVNTEAFF.

The chain joins TRBV23-1 to TRBJ2-4; perhaps TRBD1 as D (5 bases). TRBV23-1 is identified as an open reading frame with a role that is uncertain. V lost 0 bases and J lost 0, with 24 bases in between. The CDR3 totals 21 residues. CDR3 region: CASSQSPQGGNVSLAKNIQYF. The CDR3 coding sequence is TGCGCCAGCAGTCAATCGCCGCAGGGCGGAAATGTTTCACTAGCCAAAAACATTCAGTACTTC.

The V call is TRBV4-2, the J call TRBJ2-1; D remains ambiguous. V was clipped by 4 bases and J by 8 bases, with 12 bases between them. This CDR3 contains 13 residues. The germline CDR1 and CDR2 sequences are LGHNA and YNFKEQ. CDR3 amino acids: CASSPNPWDEQFF. The CDR3 bases are TGTGCCAGCAGCCCTAACCCCTGGGATGAGCAGTTCTTC.

This sequence joins TRBV23-1 and TRBJ2-5; no clear D. TRBV23-1 is noted as an ORF with a role that remains uncertain. Trimming took off 3 bases at V and 3 bases at J, with 5 bases between the two ends. CDR3 length equals 12 residues. CDR3 amino acids: CASSHLEETQYF. Here the CDR3 DNA reads TGCGCCAGCAGTCATTTAGAAGAGACCCAGTACTTC.

In this sample, this clone turned up many times. Relative to the germline gene, one junction end is altered; a read error may explain this. The genes are TRBV2 and TRBJ2-7; 12 bases fit TRBD1. This CDR3 comprises 15 residues. CDR1 and CDR2 from the germline V gene are SNHLY and FYNNEI. In DNA, the CDR3 is TGTGCCAGCAGCGCCGGGACAGGGGGCTCCAACGAGCAGTACTTC. Its protein is CASSAGTGGSNEQYF.

This sequence joins TRBV7-2 and TRBJ2-7, with TRBD1 matching over 8 bases. The CDR3 is made up of 15 amino acids. With 3 bases clipped from V and 0 bases from J, the junction kept 4 bases outside the gene matches. Germline assignment: CDR1 SGHTA and CDR2 FQGNSA. For the CDR3, the DNA is TGTGCCAGCAGCTTGAACAGGGGGATCTCCTACGAGCAGTACTTC. The encoded protein is CASSLNRGISYEQYF.

The chain links TRBV9 to TRBJ2-7; 7 nucleotides match TRBD1. Trimming cost V 3 bases and J 8 bases; bases outside gene matches: 11. There are 14 residues in the CDR3. Germline CDR1 and CDR2: SGDLS and YYNGEE. CDR3 sequence: CASSARQGDAQQYF. The CDR3 nucleotides read TGTGCCAGCAGCGCGCGACAGGGTGATGCGCAGCAGTACTTC.

This clone came up a few times. This chain connects TRBV15 to TRBJ2-3, with D unclear. The CDR3 is 13 amino acids. Germline lookup yields CDR1 LNHNV and CDR2 YYDKDF (reference sequence). Trimming took 3 bases from V and 4 from J, leaving 8 bases between them. CDR3: CATSSMGSDTQYF. DNA for the CDR3: TGTGCCACCAGCAGTATGGGGTCAGATACGCAGTATTTT.

This clone was observed a few times. The gene calls are TRBV7-3 and TRBJ1-1, with D unresolved. V lost 8 bases to trimming and J lost 4 bases, with 8 bases between them. The CDR3 length is 11 residues. Germline assignment: CDR1 SGHTA and CDR2 FQGTGA. CDR3 region: CASGSATEAFF. DNA of the CDR3: TGTGCCAGCGGCTCCGCCACTGAAGCTTTCTTT. Using reference TRBV7-3 and TRBJ1-1 for the parts outside the CDR3, the full variable domain is GAGVSQTPSNKVTEKGKYVELRCDPISGHTALYWYRQSLGQGPEFLIYFQGTGAADDSGLPNDRFFAVRPEGSVSTLKIQRTERGDSAVYLCASGSATEAFFGQGTRLTVV.

The V gene is TRBV11-1, the J gene TRBJ2-2; D gene uncertain. Trimming stripped 5 bases from V and 2 bases from J, with 6 bases between. The length of the CDR3 is 13 residues. The germline V gene has CDR1 SGHAT and CDR2 FQDESV (reference sequence). The CDR3 DNA follows: TGTGCCAGCAGCCCAGTCAACACCGGGGAGCTGTTTTTT. Amino acids: CASSPVNTGELFF.

This clone has only a few counts. The rearrangement joins TRBV18 to TRBJ2-3, with 13 bases identical to TRBD2. Germline V CDR1 and CDR2: KGHSH, LQKENI. The CDR3 consists of 18 residues. Trimming removed 1 base from V and 1 base from J; junction bases left unmatched: 5. The DNA for the CDR3 is TGTGCCAGCTCACCACGGACTAGCGGGAGTGGAGGCACAGATACGCAGTATTTT. Its protein is CASSPRTSGSGGTDTQYF.

This clone has ten or more counts. The chain carries TRBV14 and TRBJ1-1; 7 bases are a match to TRBD1. There are 14 residues in the CDR3. The V and J ends lost 3 bases and 8 bases, in that order; junction bases with no gene match: 9. Per germline, CDR1 SGHDN and CDR2 FVKESK. The CDR3 sequence is CASSQGQSFGEAFF. The CDR3, as DNA: TGTGCCAGCAGCCAGGGACAGTCATTTGGGGAAGCTTTCTTT. The full variable domain, in which reference TRBV14 and TRBJ1-1 provide the parts outside the CDR3, is EAGVTQFPSHSVIEKGQTVTLRCDPISGHDNLYWYRRVMGKEIKFLLHFVKESKQDESGMPNNRFLAERTGGTYSTLKVQPAELEDSGVYFCASSQGQSFGEAFFGQGTRLTVV.

The rearrangement links TRBV10-3 to TRBJ1-2; no definite D call. From germline, CDR1 is ENHRY and CDR2 SYGVKD. The CDR3 totals 12 residues. The V end lost 2 bases, the J end lost 6 bases, and 7 bases lay between the germline ends. The CDR3 DNA is TGTGCCATCAGTGAGCCGGGGAATGGCTACACCTTC. Amino acids: CAISEPGNGYTF.

The chain employs TRBV9 and TRBJ2-5; D may match TRBD1 or TRBD2 (6 bases each). Trimming cost V 0 bases and J 3 bases, with 12 bases left between them. CDR1 is SGDLS and CDR2 is YYNGEE in the germline V gene. CDR3 length: 15 amino acids. The CDR3, as DNA: TGTGCCAGCAGCGTAGGGGGGGACACCAAAGAGACCCAGTACTTC. Translating gives CASSVGGDTKETQYF.

This clone was seen more than once but under ten times. This chain links TRBV5-1 with TRBJ2-5; D is undetermined. V shed 3 bases and J shed 2 bases, with 14 bases lying between them. Germline V CDR1 and CDR2: SGHRS, YFSETQ. The CDR3 is made up of 15 amino acids. The CDR3: CASSSDSTPQETQYF. CDR3 bases: TGCGCCAGCAGCTCAGACTCCACCCCTCAAGAGACCCAGTACTTC.

CDR3 sequence reads: CASSVRQGPYEQYF. CDR3 bases: TGTGCCAGCAGCGTCAGACAGGGCCCCTACGAGCAGTACTTC. This chain connects TRBV7-2 to TRBJ2-7; 7 bases are shared with TRBD1. The V segment lost 5 bases and the J segment 2 bases; nucleotides outside the gene matches: 6. Germline CDR1 and CDR2: SGHTA and FQGNSA. The CDR3 is 14 residues long.

There are a few counts of this clone. The V gene is TRBV2, the J gene TRBJ2-7; 8 bases agree with TRBD1. Germline assignment: CDR1 SNHLY and CDR2 FYNNEI. The CDR3 consists of 15 residues. J lost 7 bases, V lost 1 base, and 9 bases had no gene match. CDR3 nucleotide sequence: TGTGCCAGCAGTGAAGGTGGGACAGGACGTGGTGAGCAGTACTTC. Residues: CASSEGGTGRGEQYF.

This clone came up many times. V is TRBV29-1 and J is TRBJ2-7; 7 bases map to TRBD1. Germline CDR1 is SQVTM and CDR2 is ANQGSEA. This CDR3 comprises 11 residues. The junction had 5 bases not matched to a gene; V was cut back by 6 bases and J by 6 bases. In DNA, the CDR3 is TGCAGCGTGAAGGGGGCGATCGAGCAGTACTTC. As protein: CSVKGAIEQYF.

V is TRBV7-6 and J is TRBJ2-1, with D unresolved. Germline assignment: CDR1 SGHVS and CDR2 FNYEAQ. The CDR3 contains 13 residues. V was pared by 1 base and J by 5 bases, with 6 bases between. In nucleotides, the CDR3 is TGTGCCAGCAGCTTAGTCTATGACAATGAGCAGTTCTTC. Its protein product is CASSLVYDNEQFF. The whole variable domain, filled in from reference TRBV7-6 and TRBJ2-1, reads GAGVSQSPRYKVTKRGQDVALRCDPISGHVSLYWYRQALGQGPEFLTYFNYEAQQDKSGLPNDRFSAERPEGSISTLTIQRTEQRDSAMYRCASSLVYDNEQFFGPGTRLTVL.

This clone occurred many times. This chain joins TRBV7-8 and TRBJ2-7, with TRBD2 identical over 13 bases. Unmatched junction bases numbered 19, after V lost 5 bases and J lost 3 bases. Germline assignment: CDR1 SGHVS and CDR2 FQNEAQ. CDR3 length equals 20 residues. The CDR3 DNA reads as TGTGCCAGCAGCCTTAGCCTTAGAATGACTAGCGGGAGGTCCAGCTACGAGCAGTACTTC. Protein: CASSLSLRMTSGRSSYEQYF. The full variable domain, rest sourced from reference TRBV7-8 and TRBJ2-7, is GAGVSQSPRYKVAKRGQDVALRCDPISGHVSLFWYQQALGQGPEFLTYFQNEAQLDKSGLPSDRFFAERPEGSVSTLKIQRTQQEDSAVYLCASSLSLRMTSGRSSYEQYFGPGTRLTVT.

This clone has just a few counts. The CDR3 spells CASSLNYDREAFF. The CDR3 DNA reads as TGTGCCAGCAGCTTGAATTATGACAGGGAAGCTTTCTTT. The chain recombines TRBV11-2 with TRBJ1-1; tentatively, D is TRBD1 (6 bases). Trimming stripped 3 bases from V and 8 bases from J, with 13 bases between. Germline V gene sequence: CDR1 SGHAT, CDR2 FQNNGV. The CDR3 totals 13 residues.

This clone was seen a handful of times. The V call is TRBV30, the J call TRBJ1-3; tentatively, D is TRBD1 (5 bases). CDR1 and CDR2 from the germline V gene are GTSNPN and SVGIG (reference sequence). The CDR3 runs to 15 residues. V was pared by 5 bases and J by 5 bases, with 19 bases between. The CDR3 nucleotides read TGTGCCTGGCGCCGACCGGGGGGGAGAAGAAACACCATATATTTT. Protein sequence: CAWRRPGGRRNTIYF. Full variable domain (outside the CDR3, taken from reference TRBV30 and TRBJ1-3): SQTIHQWPATLVQPVGSPLSLECTVEGTSNPNLYWYRQAAGRGLQLLFYSVGIGQISSEVPQNLSASRPQDRQFILSSKKLLLSDSGFYLCAWRRPGGRRNTIYFGEGSWLTVV.

This clone was found a few times. This chain uses TRBV30 with TRBJ1-5; D gene uncertain. This CDR3 spans 13 amino acids. The germline gives CDR1 GTSNPN, CDR2 SVGIG (reference sequence). V dropped 0 bases and J dropped 4 bases, with 7 bases sitting between them. The CDR3 DNA reads as TGTGCCTGGAGTGTAAAGGGTAATCAGCCCCAGCATTTT. Its protein product is CAWSVKGNQPQHF.

This clone was picked up many times. This CDR3 is CASSKGAVETQYF. The CDR3 bases are TGTGCCAGCTCTAAGGGAGCGGTGGAGACCCAGTACTTC. This chain links TRBV18 with TRBJ2-5, with D possibly matching TRBD2 (5 bases). CDR1 and CDR2 (germline): KGHSH, LQKENI. CDR3 length: 13 residues. Trimming left V 6 bases short and J 5 bases short, with 13 bases between.

This clone came up once. The chain uses TRBV27 and TRBJ2-1; no clear D gene. Germline values: CDR1 MNHEY, CDR2 SMNVEV (reference sequence). V dropped 2 bases and J dropped 4 bases, with 9 bases sitting between them. This CDR3 contains 14 residues. The CDR3 is CASSLKTAYNEQFF. The CDR3 DNA sequence: TGTGCCAGCAGTTTAAAGACGGCTTACAATGAGCAGTTCTTC.